These 7 T cell receptor beta chains originate from one sample sequenced in a study of response to subunit inactivated influenza vaccine. MiXCR, applied by TCRdb to the RT-PCR reads, yields one record per CDR3 protein. The profile covers about half a million distinct CDR3 sequences, with 7.6% appearing a single time and 10% to 15% taken by the ten largest. Source: PBMCs from blood, taken less than 30 months after vaccination. These receptors all stem from a man aged 50 to 69 who received an inactivated influenza vaccine.

This clonotype showed up just a few times. The chain couples TRBV12-3 or TRBV12-4 to TRBJ2-3; unclear D gene. This CDR3 spans 13 amino acids. The V end lost 4 bases, the J end lost 7 bases, and 12 bases lay between the germline ends. CDR3 protein: CASSSRRGNTQYF. The CDR3, as DNA: TGTGCCAGCAGTTCCCGACGAGGCAATACGCAGTATTTT.

This clonotype has a count of ten or more. The J gene is TRBJ1-5, the V gene TRBV20-1, with 9 positions matching TRBD1. V shed 6 bases and J 5 bases; nucleotides not matched to a gene: 8. The germline gives CDR1 DFQATT, CDR2 SNEGSKA (reference sequence). CDR3 length: 14 residues. The CDR3 coding sequence is TGCAGTGCCAAACAGGGGGCGGCGTATCAGCCCCAGCATTTT. Translated: CSAKQGAAYQPQHF.

This clonotype appeared a few times. The chain is built from TRBV11-1 and TRBJ2-7; D is undetermined. V lost 7 bases and J 1 base, leaving 32 bases between the germline ends. The CDR3 consists of 20 residues. Germline V CDR1 and CDR2: SGHAT, FQDESV (reference sequence). The CDR3 loop is CASTELGWPRVSNPSYEQYF. The CDR3 DNA follows: TGTGCCAGCACCGAATTGGGTTGGCCAAGGGTGTCGAACCCATCCTACGAGCAGTACTTC. Supplemented by reference TRBV11-1 and TRBJ2-7, the full variable domain reads EAEVAQSPRYKITEKSQAVAFWCDPISGHATLYWYRQILGQGPELLVQFQDESVVDDSQLPKDRFSAERLKGVDSTLKIQPAELGDSAMYLCASTELGWPRVSNPSYEQYFGPGTRLTVT.

This clonotype was found a few times. In DNA, the CDR3 is TGTGCCAGCAGTATGACTCTTTCCCTTTCCTACAATGAGCAGTTCTTC. Its translation is CASSMTLSLSYNEQFF. The chain couples TRBV6-5 to TRBJ2-1; no clear D gene. Trimming shortened V by 5 bases and J by 1 base, and 15 bases separated the two germline ends. This CDR3 has 16 residues. Germline V lookup: CDR1 MNHEY, CDR2 SVGAGI.

At least ten counts were recorded for this clonotype. The CDR3 nucleotides read TGCGCCAGCAGCTCCGCAGGGACACGCGGAAACACCATATATTTT. Its protein is CASSSAGTRGNTIYF. The rearrangement uses TRBV5-1 and TRBJ1-3; perhaps TRBD1 as D (6 bases). V was clipped by 3 bases and J by 4 bases, with 14 bases between them. Per the germline V gene, CDR1 is SGHRS and CDR2 is YFSETQ. This CDR3 contains 15 residues.

This clonotype was detected ten times or more. The rearrangement joins TRBV10-3 to TRBJ2-1, with TRBD2 matching 12 bases. This CDR3 has 14 amino acids. Germline CDR1 is ENHRY and CDR2 is SYGVKD. Germline trimming cut 6 bases from V and 6 bases from J; bases unmatched to any gene: 3. The CDR3 loop reads CAIRGTSGFNEQFF. The DNA of the CDR3 is TGTGCCATCAGGGGGACTAGCGGGTTCAATGAGCAGTTCTTC.

This clonotype occurred a few times. The V gene is TRBV15, the J gene TRBJ2-1, with 13 nucleotides matching TRBD2. With V trimmed by 2 bases and J by 7 bases, 8 bases remained unmatched. The germline CDR1 and CDR2 sequences are LNHNV and YYDKDF (reference sequence). CDR3 length: 17 residues. CDR3 sequence: CATSRRLAGGLRNEQFF. The CDR3 coding sequence is TGTGCCACCAGCAGAAGACTAGCGGGAGGTCTTAGGAATGAGCAGTTCTTC.